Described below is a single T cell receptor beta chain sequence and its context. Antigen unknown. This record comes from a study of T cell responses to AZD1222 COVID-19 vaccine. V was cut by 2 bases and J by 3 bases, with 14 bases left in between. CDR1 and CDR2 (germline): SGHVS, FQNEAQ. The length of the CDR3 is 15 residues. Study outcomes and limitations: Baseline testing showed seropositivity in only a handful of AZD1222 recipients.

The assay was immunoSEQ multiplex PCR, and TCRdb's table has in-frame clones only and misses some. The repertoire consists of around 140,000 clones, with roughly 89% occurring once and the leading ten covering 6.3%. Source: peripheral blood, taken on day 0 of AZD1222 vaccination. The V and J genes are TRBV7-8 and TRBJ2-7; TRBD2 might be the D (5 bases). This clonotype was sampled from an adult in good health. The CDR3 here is CASSLREASGYEQYF. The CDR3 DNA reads TGTGCCAGCAGCTTACGGGAAGCTTCGGGCTACGAGCAGTACTTC.